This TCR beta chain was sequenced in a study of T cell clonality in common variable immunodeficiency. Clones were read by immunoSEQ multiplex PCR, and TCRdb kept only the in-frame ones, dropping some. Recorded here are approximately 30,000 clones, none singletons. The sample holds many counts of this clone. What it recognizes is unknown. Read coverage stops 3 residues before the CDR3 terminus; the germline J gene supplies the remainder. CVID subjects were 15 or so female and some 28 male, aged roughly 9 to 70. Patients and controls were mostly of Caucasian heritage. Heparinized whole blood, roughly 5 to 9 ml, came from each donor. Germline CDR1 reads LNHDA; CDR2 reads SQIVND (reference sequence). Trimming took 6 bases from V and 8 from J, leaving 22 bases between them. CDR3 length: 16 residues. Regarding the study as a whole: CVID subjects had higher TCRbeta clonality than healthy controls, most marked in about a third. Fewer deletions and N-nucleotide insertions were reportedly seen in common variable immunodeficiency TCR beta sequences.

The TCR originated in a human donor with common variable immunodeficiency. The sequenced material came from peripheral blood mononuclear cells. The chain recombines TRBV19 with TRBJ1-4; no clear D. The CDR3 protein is CASSLQDPAKGEKLFF. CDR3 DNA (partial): TGTGCCAGTAGCCTCCAAGACCCGGCCAAAGGGGAAAAA. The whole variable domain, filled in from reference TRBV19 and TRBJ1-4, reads DGGITQSPKYLFRKEGQNVTLSCEQNLNHDAMYWYRQDPGQGLRLIYYSQIVNDFQKGDIAEGYSVSREKKESFPLTVTSAQKNPTAFYLCASSLQDPAKGEKLFFGSGTQLSVL.